The clone carrying this TCR beta chain is termed medium-sized. This CDR3 contains 14 residues. Per the germline V gene, CDR1 is MNHNS and CDR2 is SASEGT. The data stem from a study of immune characterization of retroperitoneal liposarcoma. TCRdb fed the PCR reads into MiXCR, producing one record per CDR3 protein. The repertoire holds approximately 11,000 distinct CDR3 sequences, 37% seen once, with 10% in the top ten. Sequencing used tumor tissue. The clonotype originates from a female donor with retroperitoneal liposarcoma. The gene calls are TRBV6-1 and TRBJ2-5; 8 bases fit TRBD2. The end of the DNA fits TRBJ2-7 better, so the J call may be wrong. This CDR3 is CASSYTQRGYEQYF. The CDR3 DNA reads TGTGCCAGCAGTTATACCCAGCGGGGGTACGAGCAGTACTTC.